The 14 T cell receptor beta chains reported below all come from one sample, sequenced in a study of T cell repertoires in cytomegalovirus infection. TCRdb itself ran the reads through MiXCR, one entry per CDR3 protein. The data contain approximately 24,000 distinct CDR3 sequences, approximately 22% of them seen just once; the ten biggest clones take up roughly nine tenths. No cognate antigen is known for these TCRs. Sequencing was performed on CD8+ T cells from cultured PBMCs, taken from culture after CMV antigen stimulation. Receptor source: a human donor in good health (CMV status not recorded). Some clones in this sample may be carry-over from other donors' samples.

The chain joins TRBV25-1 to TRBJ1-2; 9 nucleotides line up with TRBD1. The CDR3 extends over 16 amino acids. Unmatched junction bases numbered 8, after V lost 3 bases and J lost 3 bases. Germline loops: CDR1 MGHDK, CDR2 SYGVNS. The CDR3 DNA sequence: TGTGCCAGCAGTGAGGGGGCGGGGACAGGGTACTATGGCTACACCTTC. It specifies CASSEGAGTGYYGYTF.

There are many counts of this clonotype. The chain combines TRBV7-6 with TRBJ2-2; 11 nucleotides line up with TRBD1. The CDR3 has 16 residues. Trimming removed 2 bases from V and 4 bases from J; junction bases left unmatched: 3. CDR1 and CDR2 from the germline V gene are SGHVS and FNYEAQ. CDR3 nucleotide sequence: TGTGCCAGCAGCTTACTGGGGACAGGGGGCACCGGGGAGCTGTTTTTT. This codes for CASSLLGTGGTGELFF.

This CDR3 is CASRALSAATGELFF. CDR3 DNA sequence: TGTGCCAGCAGGGCCCTCTCGGCGGCCACCGGGGAGCTGTTTTTT. V gene TRBV28 combines with J gene TRBJ2-2, with no clear D. In germline, CDR1 is MDHEN, CDR2 SYDVKM. Trimming pared 6 bases from V and 4 bases from J, leaving 15 bases between. The CDR3 runs 15 residues.

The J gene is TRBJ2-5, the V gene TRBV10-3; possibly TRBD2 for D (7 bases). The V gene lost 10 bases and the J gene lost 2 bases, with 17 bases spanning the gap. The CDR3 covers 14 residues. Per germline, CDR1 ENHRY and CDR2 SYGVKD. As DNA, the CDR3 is TGTGCCACGAGGGGCGGGGGCGATCAAGAGACCCAGTACTTC. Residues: CATRGGGDQETQYF.

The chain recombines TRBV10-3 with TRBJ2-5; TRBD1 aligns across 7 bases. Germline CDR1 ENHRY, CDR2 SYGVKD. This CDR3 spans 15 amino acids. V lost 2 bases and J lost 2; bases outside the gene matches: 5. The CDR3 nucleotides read TGTGCCATCAGTGAGGACAGGGTCGGGCAAGAGACCCAGTACTTC. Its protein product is CAISEDRVGQETQYF.

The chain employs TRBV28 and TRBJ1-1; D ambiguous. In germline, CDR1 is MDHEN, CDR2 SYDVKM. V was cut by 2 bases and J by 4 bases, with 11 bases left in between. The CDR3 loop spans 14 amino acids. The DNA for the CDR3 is TGTGCCAGCAGTTTAAACCCCTTGGGCACTGAAGCTTTCTTT. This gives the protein CASSLNPLGTEAFF.

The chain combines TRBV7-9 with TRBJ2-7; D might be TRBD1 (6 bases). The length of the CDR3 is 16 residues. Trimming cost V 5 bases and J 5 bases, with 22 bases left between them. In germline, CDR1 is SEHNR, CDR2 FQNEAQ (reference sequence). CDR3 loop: CASSLSQGIDMDEQYF. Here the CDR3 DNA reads TGTGCCAGCAGCCTATCACAGGGTATAGATATGGACGAGCAGTACTTC.

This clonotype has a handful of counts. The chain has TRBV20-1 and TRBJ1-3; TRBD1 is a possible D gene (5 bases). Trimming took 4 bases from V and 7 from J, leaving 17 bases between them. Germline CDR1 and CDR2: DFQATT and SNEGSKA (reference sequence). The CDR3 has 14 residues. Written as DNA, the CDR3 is TGCAGTGCTATCCCGGCCACGGGGGACAACACCATATATTTT. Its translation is CSAIPATGDNTIYF.

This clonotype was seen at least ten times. The CDR3 DNA reads as TGTGCCAGCAGCTTAGAGGCAGGGGGCGTGTTTACTGAAGCTTTCTTT. It codes for CASSLEAGGVFTEAFF. V usage is TRBV7-8 and J usage is TRBJ1-1; TRBD1 agrees at 8 bases. CDR1 is SGHVS and CDR2 is FQNEAQ in the germline V gene. This CDR3 has 16 residues. With 1 base clipped from V and 5 bases from J, the junction kept 9 bases outside the gene matches.

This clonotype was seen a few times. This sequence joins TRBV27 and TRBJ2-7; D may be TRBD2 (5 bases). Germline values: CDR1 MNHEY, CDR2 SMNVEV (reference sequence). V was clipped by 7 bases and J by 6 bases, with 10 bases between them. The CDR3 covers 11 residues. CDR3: CASNDGVEQYF. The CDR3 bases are TGTGCCAGCAACGACGGGGTCGAGCAGTACTTC.

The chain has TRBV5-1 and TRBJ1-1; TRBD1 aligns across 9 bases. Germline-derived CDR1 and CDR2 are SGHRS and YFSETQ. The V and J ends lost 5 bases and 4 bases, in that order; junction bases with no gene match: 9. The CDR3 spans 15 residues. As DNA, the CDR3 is TGCGCCAGCAGTTACAGGGGGCTTATGGGCACTGAAGCTTTCTTT. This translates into CASSYRGLMGTEAFF.

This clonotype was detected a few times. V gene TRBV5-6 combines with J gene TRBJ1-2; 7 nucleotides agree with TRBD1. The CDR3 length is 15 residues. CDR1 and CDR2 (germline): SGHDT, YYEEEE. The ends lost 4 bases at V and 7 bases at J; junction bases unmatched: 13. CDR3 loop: CASSEQTGSTIGYTF. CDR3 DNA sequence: TGTGCCAGCAGCGAACAGACAGGGTCAACTATTGGCTACACCTTC.

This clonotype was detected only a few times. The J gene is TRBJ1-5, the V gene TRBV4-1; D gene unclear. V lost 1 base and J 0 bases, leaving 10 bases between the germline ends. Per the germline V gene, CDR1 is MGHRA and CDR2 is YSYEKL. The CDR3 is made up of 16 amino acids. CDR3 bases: TGCGCCAGCAGCCAAGCTTGGGAATATAGCAATCAGCCCCAGCATTTT. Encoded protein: CASSQAWEYSNQPQHF.

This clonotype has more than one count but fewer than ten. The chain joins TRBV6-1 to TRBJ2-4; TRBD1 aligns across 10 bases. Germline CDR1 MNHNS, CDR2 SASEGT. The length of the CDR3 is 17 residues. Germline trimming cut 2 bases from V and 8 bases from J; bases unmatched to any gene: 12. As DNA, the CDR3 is TGTGCCAGCAGTGAACTGTCCGGGACAGGGGTTTTGTACATTCAGTACTTC. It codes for CASSELSGTGVLYIQYF.